Shown below are 18 T cell receptor beta chains from a single sample sequenced in a study of radiotherapy plus CTLA-4 blockade in lung cancer. The method was immunoSEQ multiplex PCR; TCRdb's version includes in-frame clones alone and lacks a portion of them. This table has approximately 77,000 clones, roughly 79% appearing once. Sequenced material: peripheral blood, taken from a patient treated with radiotherapy plus ipilimumab. The receptors originated from a human donor with non-small cell lung cancer whose response to radiotherapy plus ipilimumab could not be evaluated. Some clones in this sample may be carry-over from other donors' samples.

The table lists this clone with a few counts. The gene calls are TRBV28 and TRBJ2-7; tentatively, D is TRBD2 (5 bases). This CDR3 has 15 amino acids. Germline CDR1 MDHEN, CDR2 SYDVKM. With 0 bases removed from V and 5 bases from J, the gap between germline ends came to 14 bases. CDR3 bases: TGTGCCAGCAGTTTATGGGCAGGCGGGTCCGACGAGCAGTACTTC. It translates to CASSLWAGGSDEQYF.

The CDR3 coding sequence is TGTGCCAGCAGCTTAAGCGGGGGGGAGTACAATGAGCAGTTCTTC. It specifies CASSLSGGEYNEQFF. The V gene is TRBV7-9, the J gene TRBJ2-1, with 10 bases identical to TRBD2. V lost 2 bases to trimming and J lost 4 bases; unmatched junction nucleotides: 2. In germline, CDR1 is SEHNR, CDR2 FQNEAQ (reference sequence). CDR3 size: 15 residues.

The chain combines TRBV11-3 with TRBJ2-5; TRBD1 matches at 9 bases. The CDR3 sequence is 15 residues long. J gave up 4 bases and V 5 bases, and 8 bases lay outside the gene matches. Germline V lookup: CDR1 SGHNT, CDR2 YENEEA. CDR3 region: CASSPGQGTSETQYF. In DNA form, the CDR3 reads TGTGCCAGCAGCCCGGGACAGGGAACATCAGAGACCCAGTACTTC. Variable domain in full (rest from reference TRBV11-3 and TRBJ2-5): EAGVVQSPRYKIIEKKQPVAFWCNPISGHNTLYWYLQNLGQGPELLIRYENEEAVDDSQLPKDRFSAERLKGVDSTLKIQPAELGDSAVYLCASSPGQGTSETQYFGPGTRLLVL.

This chain uses TRBV7-9 with TRBJ1-1; 9 bases match TRBD1. CDR1 and CDR2 from the germline V gene are SEHNR and FQNEAQ (reference sequence). The V segment lost 4 bases and the J segment 7 bases; nucleotides outside the gene matches: 4. The CDR3 contains 13 residues. The CDR3 sequence is CASSSTGGGEAFF. In DNA form, the CDR3 reads TGTGCCAGCAGCTCTACAGGGGGCGGTGAAGCTTTCTTT.

This chain connects TRBV4-1 to TRBJ2-6, with 8 bases aligning to TRBD2. The length of the CDR3 is 14 residues. Per the germline V gene, CDR1 is MGHRA and CDR2 is YSYEKL. V lost 6 bases, J lost 4 bases, and 2 bases stayed unmatched. The CDR3, as DNA: TGCGCCAGCAGGCGGGGGGCCGGGGCCAACGTCCTGACTTTC. Translation gives CASRRGAGANVLTF.

The chain couples TRBV7-8 to TRBJ1-4; D is perhaps TRBD1 (5 bases). There are 13 residues in the CDR3. Germline V gene sequence: CDR1 SGHVS, CDR2 FQNEAQ. V was shortened by 0 bases and J by 12 bases, with 11 bases between the two germline ends. The CDR3 sequence: CASSLAGRGELFF. In DNA, the CDR3 is TGTGCCAGCAGCTTAGCGGGGCGTGGGGAACTGTTTTTT.

The chain joins TRBV6-1 to TRBJ2-4; possibly TRBD1 for D (6 bases). V was trimmed by 1 base and J by 1 base, leaving 11 bases between them. Germline V CDR1 and CDR2: MNHNS, SASEGT. CDR3 length: 16 residues. CDR3 sequence: CASSEVAGAAKNIQYF. The CDR3 bases are TGTGCCAGCAGTGAAGTCGCAGGGGCGGCCAAAAACATTCAGTACTTC.

The chain is built from TRBV6-5 and TRBJ1-2, with 7 bases that match TRBD1. The germline V gene has CDR1 MNHEY and CDR2 SVGAGI. The CDR3 is made up of 13 amino acids. V lost 10 bases, J lost 5 bases, and 10 bases stayed unmatched. For the CDR3, the DNA is TGTGCCACCCGGGGGACAGTGTTTTATGGCTACACCTTC. It yields the protein CATRGTVFYGYTF.

This clone has more than one count but fewer than ten. This chain links TRBV7-9 with TRBJ1-2; tentatively, D is TRBD1 (6 bases). Germline lookup yields CDR1 SEHNR and CDR2 FQNEAQ (reference sequence). The CDR3 is 14 residues long. V shed 3 bases and J shed 8 bases, with 16 bases lying between them. The CDR3 DNA is TGTGCCAGCAGCTTCGGGGGGCCTGTAGAGGGCTACACCTTC. Translating it yields CASSFGGPVEGYTF.

The rearrangement joins TRBV5-1 to TRBJ2-7; 8 bases map to TRBD1. V was pared by 3 bases and J by 5 bases, with 10 bases of the junction left unmatched. The CDR3 is made up of 15 amino acids. Germline lookup yields CDR1 SGHRS and CDR2 YFSETQ. Written as DNA, the CDR3 is TGCGCCAGCAGCTCGACAGGGGCTGCGGCGCACGAGCAGTACTTC. Amino acid sequence: CASSSTGAAAHEQYF.

This chain links TRBV4-1 with TRBJ2-3; D remains ambiguous. This CDR3 has 12 amino acids. From germline, CDR1 is MGHRA and CDR2 YSYEKL. V gave up 0 bases and J gave up 6 bases, with 4 bases separating them. The CDR3 spells CASSQDRDTQYF. The CDR3 nucleotides read TGCGCCAGCAGCCAAGATCGGGATACGCAGTATTTT.

This clone has a handful of counts. CDR3 nucleotide sequence: TGTGCCAGCTCATTCGACCTAGCGGTAAGCTACGAGCAGTACTTC. This gives the protein CASSFDLAVSYEQYF. The chain has TRBV18 and TRBJ2-7; 7 bases fit TRBD2. Trimming took 5 bases from V and 3 from J; bases not matched to a gene: 10. The germline V gene encodes CDR1 KGHSH and CDR2 LQKENI. The CDR3 is made up of 15 amino acids.

In its sample, this clone was seen a few times. The chain combines TRBV2 with TRBJ2-5; TRBD1 matches at 8 bases. The CDR3 runs to 14 residues. V dropped 7 bases and J dropped 5; count of bases not matched to a gene: 9. CDR1 and CDR2 (germline): SNHLY, FYNNEI. The CDR3 DNA is TGTGCCAGCAATGGACAGGGTGTGGGCGAGACCCAGTACTTC. It yields the protein CASNGQGVGETQYF.

The rearrangement joins TRBV9 to TRBJ2-7; 7 bases match TRBD1. The CDR3 contains 14 residues. V lost 3 bases to trimming and J lost 3 bases; unmatched junction nucleotides: 6. Germline V CDR1 and CDR2: SGDLS, YYNGEE. The CDR3 region is CASSGGTVDYEQYF. The CDR3 DNA reads TGTGCCAGCAGCGGGGGGACAGTTGACTACGAGCAGTACTTC.

V and J are TRBV15 and TRBJ2-6, with 7 bases lining up with TRBD2. The V gene's germline CDR1 is LNHNV and CDR2 YYDKDF (reference sequence). V lost 0 bases to trimming and J lost 2 bases; unmatched junction nucleotides: 1. The CDR3 contains 16 residues. The CDR3, as DNA: TGTGCCACCAGCAGAGATCGGGGGGCTGGGGCCAACGTCCTGACTTTC. Protein product: CATSRDRGAGANVLTF.

V usage is TRBV7-2 and J usage is TRBJ2-7; D is possibly TRBD1 (6 bases). CDR3 size: 16 residues. CDR1 is SGHTA, CDR2 FQGNSA, per germline. Trimming shortened V by 1 base and J by 0 bases, and 13 bases separated the two germline ends. The CDR3 DNA is TGTGCCAGCAGCTTAGTTTCCGGGACAATCTCCTACGAGCAGTACTTC. Residues: CASSLVSGTISYEQYF.

The V call is TRBV27, the J call TRBJ1-5; D call uncertain. This CDR3 has 16 residues. Trimming shortened V by 3 bases and J by 0 bases, and 12 bases separated the two germline ends. Per germline, CDR1 MNHEY and CDR2 SMNVEV (reference sequence). The CDR3 DNA reads TGTGCCAGCAGTTTTGGAGTAGCTCATAGCAATCAGCCCCAGCATTTT. It encodes CASSFGVAHSNQPQHF.

The chain is built from TRBV7-9 and TRBJ2-1; 9 nucleotides align to TRBD1. Germline V CDR1 and CDR2: SEHNR, FQNEAQ (reference sequence). This CDR3 has 17 amino acids. The trim removed 1 base at V and 3 bases at J, leaving 7 bases unmatched. The CDR3 loop reads CASSLGGTGRIYNEQFF. In DNA, the CDR3 is TGTGCCAGCAGCTTAGGTGGGACAGGGAGAATCTACAATGAGCAGTTCTTC.